This T cell receptor beta chain was observed in a study of cytomegalovirus exposure and HLA in healthy donors. Libraries were prepared by immunoSEQ multiplex PCR; TCRdb keeps only in-frame clonotypes and omits some of them. The table has 150,000 to 180,000 clones, 86% seen once. Concerning this clone itself: Antigen: not known.

The CDR3 consists of 16 residues. CDR1 is SGHTS and CDR2 is YDEGEE in the germline V gene. After removal of 6 bases from V and 3 bases from J, the junction contained 9 bases not matched to a gene. Regarding the study as a whole: Many donors shared some public TCRs, even though most TCR sequences were rare. Reportedly, cytomegalovirus status was diagnosed with high sensitivity and specificity. The CMV antigen specificity of a few CMV-associated chains was confirmed through in vitro analysis. Researchers counted around 180 TCR beta chains as cytomegalovirus-associated.

This rearrangement joins TRBV5-8 to TRBJ2-2; 9 bases agree with TRBD1. The receptor was isolated from a human donor in good health. The sample consisted of PBMCs. The DNA for the CDR3 is TGTGCCAGCACCCGGGGGACAGGGCAGCACACCGGGGAGCTGTTTTTT. It specifies CASTRGTGQHTGELFF.